This entry describes one T cell receptor (beta chain). V was cut by 0 bases and J by 0 bases, with 9 bases left in between. The CDR3 extends over 17 amino acids. CDR1 is MNHEY and CDR2 is SMNVEV in the germline V gene (reference sequence). Here immunoSEQ multiplex PCR was the method, and the copy in TCRdb shows in-frame clones only, minus some. The sample carries 160,000 or so clones, more than 85% recorded once. The data derive from a study of control samples from healthy donors and cancer patients. This rearrangement joins TRBV27 to TRBJ1-6; D is unclear. Source material: blood. The TCR originated in a woman aged 25 to 39 in good health. The CDR3 loop reads CASSLSTGSSYNSPLHF. Here the CDR3 DNA reads TGTGCCAGCAGTTTATCGACGGGGAGCTCCTATAATTCACCCCTCCACTTT.